This T cell receptor beta chain appears in the sequencing data of a study of shared clonotypes between healthy human individuals. Naive-designated CD8 cells lacked CD45RO, were positively enriched for CCR7, and omitted terminally differentiated effector memory CD45RA+ cells. Per the original methods: Junction-only immunoSEQ data arrived without quality scores, meaning filtering differed. Only in-frame clones appear in the TCRdb table, and some are missing; sequencing was by immunoSEQ multiplex PCR. The V and J calls and clone size come from that table; D and trimming were worked out from the DNA. The table lists about 2,200,000 clones, roughly 91% of them singletons. This clone came up once. Antigen unknown. Trimming removed 0 bases at V and 2 bases at J, with 12 bases between. Germline CDR1 WNHNN, CDR2 SYGVQD (reference sequence). CDR3 length: 16 residues. Overall study findings and caveats: Generally, estimated richness proved larger in naive subsets than it did in memory subsets. Compared with clonotypes that all four donors shared, non-shared clonotypes had lower generation probabilities.

This chain connects TRBV10-1 to TRBJ2-3; D is unclear. This TCR came from a man aged 18 to 30 in good health. Some clones in this sample may be carry-over from other donors' samples. The sequencing input was naive CD8+ T cells from PBMCs. This CDR3 is CASSESLDSVTDTQYF. Here the CDR3 DNA reads TGCGCCAGCAGTGAGTCGTTGGATTCAGTCACAGATACGCAGTATTTT.